A selection of T cell receptor beta chains follows, all from one sample in a study of T cells in Graves' hyperthyroidism and ophthalmopathy. In TCRdb, the multiplex PCR reads were re-called with MiXCR into one record per CDR3 protein. The sample records 400,000 to 550,000 distinct CDR3 sequences, 13% to 15% being singletons. Input material: blood. Receptor source: a woman aged 18-30 years with Graves' hyperthyroidism. Both conserved end residues are part of each CDR3. The D gene is left open where the match is weak. Clone size is shown for a subset of rows, as once, few, many or a class of expanded clone.

clone size | D gene | J gene | V gene | CDR3 DNA | CDR3 protein
NA | TRBD2 | TRBJ2-1 | TRBV24-1 | TGTGCCACCAGTGACCTCCCTAGGTCGGGAGGGCCTCGCAATGAGCAGTTCTTC | CATSDLPRSGGPRNEQFF
many | NA | TRBJ1-2 | TRBV6-5 | TGTGCCAGCAGTTACCTAGGGGACGGCGCAAGCTATGGCTACACCTTC | CASSYLGDGASYGYTF
NA | NA | TRBJ1-5 | TRBV20-1 | TGCAGTGCACAGGCCTATAGCAATCAGCCCCAGCATTTT | CSAQAYSNQPQHF
many | TRBD1 | TRBJ1-1 | TRBV27 | TGTGCCAGCAGTTGGGGACAGGGTGTGACTGAAGCTTTCTTT | CASSWGQGVTEAFF
NA | NA | TRBJ2-1 | TRBV15 | TGTGCCACCAGCAGAGAAAGGGCCTCCTACAATGAGCAGTTCTTC | CATSRERASYNEQFF
NA | TRBD1 | TRBJ2-3 | TRBV7-2 | TGTGCCAGCAGTTTTCAGGGGGTCGTCGATACGCAGTATTTT | CASSFQGVVDTQYF
NA | TRBD2 | TRBJ2-3 | TRBV7-9 | TGTGCCAGCAGCTTTCCCCTGAGACTAGCGGAGACTAGCACAGATACGCAGTATTTT | CASSFPLRLAETSTDTQYF
many | NA | TRBJ2-2 | TRBV6-4 | TGTGCCAGCAGTGTTCTAGAGTCAGCTAACACCGGGGAGCTGTTTTTT | CASSVLESANTGELFF
NA | NA | TRBJ1-2 | TRBV4-1 | TGCGCCAGCAGCCAGACGGGGAGCTTAGGCTACACCTTC | CASSQTGSLGYTF
NA | NA | TRBJ1-5 | TRBV15 | TGTGTCACCAGCAGAGATAGGAGGGGGAGAGGTCAGCCCCAGCATTTT | CVTSRDRRGRGQPQHF
many | NA | TRBJ1-4 | TRBV28 | TGTGCCAGCAGCCCGAAAATCATGGGAGAAAAACTGTTTTTT | CASSPKIMGEKLFF
many | TRBD1 | TRBJ1-1 | TRBV19 | TGTGCCAGCCGACAGGGCCGAGTCGCAGGAGCTTTCTTT | CASRQGRVAGAFF
many | TRBD2 | TRBJ2-2 | TRBV12-3/TRBV12-4 | TGTGCCAGCAGTCCAGGGACTAGCGGGAACACCGGGGAGCTGTTTTTT | CASSPGTSGNTGELFF
NA | NA | TRBJ1-2 | TRBV12-3/TRBV12-4 | TGTGCCAGTGGGACCGCCTATGGCTACACCTTC | CASGTAYGYTF
NA | NA | TRBJ1-2 | TRBV25-1 | TGTGCCAGCAGTGGGACCGGGGGGCGCACCTATGGCTACACCTTC | CASSGTGGRTYGYTF
many | NA | TRBJ1-2 | TRBV12-3/TRBV12-4 | TGTGCCAGCAGTTACACAGCGACCTATGGCTACACCTTC | CASSYTATYGYTF
NA | NA | TRBJ1-5 | TRBV28 | TGTGCCAGCAGTTTGGGCCATCAGGATCAGCCCCAGCATTTT | CASSLGHQDQPQHF
NA | NA | TRBJ1-4 | TRBV19 | TGTGCCAGTAGTATGCCGAGAGAAAATGAAAAACTGTTTTTT | CASSMPRENEKLFF
NA | NA | TRBJ2-3 | TRBV5-6 | TGTGCCAGCAGCTTGGTTGCGTGGGGCACAGATACGCAGTATTTT | CASSLVAWGTDTQYF
many | TRBD1 | TRBJ2-1 | TRBV18 | TGTGCCAGCTCACCACTCCCTCTGACAGGGGACAATGAGCAGTTCTTC | CASSPLPLTGDNEQFF
many | TRBD2 | TRBJ2-3 | TRBV7-6 | TGTGCCAGCAGCCCCTACCTAGCGGACACAGATACGCAGTATTTT | CASSPYLADTDTQYF
many | TRBD2 | TRBJ2-2 | TRBV12-5 | TGTGCTAGTGGTTTGGTTGAGGGACTAGCGGTTAGGAACACCGGGGAGCTGTTTTTT | CASGLVEGLAVRNTGELFF
many | NA | TRBJ2-2 | TRBV24-1 | TGTGCCACCAGTGATCACAAGCGGAACACCGGGGAGCTGTTTTTT | CATSDHKRNTGELFF
many | NA | TRBJ2-1 | TRBV3-1 | TGTGCCAGCAGCCAAGAAATTCCTCCCCGCCATGAGCAGTTCTTC | CASSQEIPPRHEQFF
NA | NA | TRBJ1-1 | TRBV6-1 | TGTGCCAGCAGACTCGGCTACAGCACTGAAGCTTTCTTT | CASRLGYSTEAFF
NA | NA | TRBJ1-5 | TRBV19 | TGTGCCAGTAATGAGCACTATGATCGGCCCCAGCATTTT | CASNEHYDRPQHF
many | TRBD1 | TRBJ2-5 | TRBV30 | TGTGCCTGGAGGCCAACACAGGGGTATCAAGAGACCCAGTACTTC | CAWRPTQGYQETQYF
many | TRBD1 | TRBJ1-1 | TRBV7-9 | TGTGCCAGCAGCTTAGATACAGGGGAACTTAACACTGAAGCTTTCTTT | CASSLDTGELNTEAFF
few | TRBD2 | TRBJ2-1 | TRBV6-1 | TGTGCCAGCACCGCACTAGCGGGAGGGCTGAATGAGCAGTTCTTC | CASTALAGGLNEQFF
many | TRBD1 | TRBJ1-1 | TRBV27 | TGTGCCAGCAGTTTAGACAGGGGGCGGTCGGCTTTCTTT | CASSLDRGRSAFF
NA | NA | TRBJ1-1 | TRBV7-9 | TGTGCCAGCAGCAGGGATAGGGAATTTGATGAAGCTTTCTTT | CASSRDREFDEAFF
many | TRBD1 | TRBJ1-1 | TRBV29-1 | TGCAGCGCAAAAGGAGGCAGGGGGCCTGAAGCTTTCTTT | CSAKGGRGPEAFF
NA | NA | TRBJ2-3 | TRBV4-1 | TGCGCCAGCAGCCAAGACGGGCAGGGGCACACAGATACGCAGTATTTT | CASSQDGQGHTDTQYF
few | TRBD1 | TRBJ2-3 | TRBV6-1 | TGTGCCAGCAGCAACAGGGGATTGGGAACAGATACGCAGTATTTT | CASSNRGLGTDTQYF
many | NA | TRBJ2-5 | TRBV30 | NA | CAWSVLRAGYQETQYF
NA | TRBD2 | TRBJ2-5 | TRBV29-1 | TGCAGCGTGACTAGCGGGAGGTCGGAGACCCAGTACTTC | CSVTSGRSETQYF
many | NA | TRBJ1-1 | TRBV18 | TGTGCCAGCTCACCAAAGGGAACCCACACTGAAGCTTTCTTT | CASSPKGTHTEAFF
NA | NA | TRBJ1-1 | TRBV19 | TGTGCCAGTAGTCCATGGGCCAGCTCCGAAGCTTTCTTT | CASSPWASSEAFF
many | TRBD2 | TRBJ2-3 | TRBV6-1 | TGTGCCAGCAGGGCCCCCGTTGAGGCGGGAGCGAGAGATACGCAGTATTTT | CASRAPVEAGARDTQYF
many | NA | TRBJ2-2 | TRBV18 | TGTGCCAGCTCCCCCTTCTCCGACACCGGGGAGCTGTTTTTT | CASSPFSDTGELFF
NA | TRBD2 | TRBJ2-2 | TRBV6-5 | TGTGCCAGCAGTTCTCTAGCGGACACCGGGGAGCTGTTTTTT | CASSSLADTGELFF
many | NA | TRBJ1-6 | TRBV27 | TGTGCCAGCAGTTATGAAGGGAATTCACCCCTCCACTTT | CASSYEGNSPLHF
NA | TRBD2 | TRBJ2-5 | TRBV20-1 | TGCAGTGCTAGAGATCGCCTAGCGGGAGAGACCCAGTACTTC | CSARDRLAGETQYF
many | TRBD2 | TRBJ2-1 | TRBV7-8 | TGTGCCAGCAGCCCTGTAACTAGCGGAAATTACAATGAGCAGTTCTTC | CASSPVTSGNYNEQFF
NA | NA | TRBJ1-3 | TRBV18 | TGTGCCAGCTCACCAGGGGGTGACTCTGGAAACACCATATATTTT | CASSPGGDSGNTIYF
few | TRBD1 | TRBJ1-5 | TRBV27 | TGTGCCAGCAGGGGACCGGAACAGGGGGCGGGAGGCAATCAGCCCCAGCATTTT | CASRGPEQGAGGNQPQHF
many | NA | TRBJ2-5 | TRBV7-2 | TGTGCCAGCAGCTTATCGGGCCAGGCTACAGAGACCCAGTACTTC | CASSLSGQATETQYF
many | NA | TRBJ1-1 | TRBV19 | TGTGCCAGTAGTGTAGGGTCCAACACTGAAGCTTTCTTT | CASSVGSNTEAFF
NA | NA | TRBJ2-3 | TRBV2 | TGTGCCAGCAGCCCAAGACTGAGCCTTGTAGATACGCAGTATTTT | CASSPRLSLVDTQYF
NA | TRBD2 | TRBJ2-1 | TRBV9 | TGTGCCAGCAGCGTAGCCCTTAGCGGGGTGGGGGACAATGAGCAGTTCTTC | CASSVALSGVGDNEQFF
NA | NA | TRBJ2-5 | TRBV9 | TGTGCCAGCAGCGTAGGTTTGGAAGAGACCCAGTACTTC | CASSVGLEETQYF
many | NA | TRBJ2-7 | TRBV12-3/TRBV12-4 | TGTGCCAGCAGTTTTTCGGGAGTCTACGAGCAGTACTTC | CASSFSGVYEQYF
many | TRBD1 | TRBJ1-4 | TRBV20-1 | TGCAGTGCTAGAGGCGAGGGGACAGAGGGTGAAAAACTGTTTTTT | CSARGEGTEGEKLFF
many | NA | TRBJ2-3 | TRBV2 | TGTGCCAGCAGGAAGGAGGGGGGGGACATGCGGGATACGCAGTATTTT | CASRKEGGDMRDTQYF
few | NA | TRBJ1-1 | TRBV9 | TGTGCCAGCAGCGTAGGGGGGGCCAACAGGGACACTGAAGCTTTCTTT | CASSVGGANRDTEAFF
few | NA | TRBJ2-3 | TRBV7-9 | TGTGCCAGCAAGCTCCAGGGAGGCGGTAGCACAGATACGCAGTATTTT | CASKLQGGGSTDTQYF
NA | NA | TRBJ1-4 | TRBV20-1 | TGCAGTGTCCCCCAAGGGGGGAACGAAAAACTGTTTTTT | CSVPQGGNEKLFF